Below, 30 T cell receptor beta chains from the same sample are listed, as sequenced in a study of blood T cells in healthy people across ages. A second PCR, run for roughly 6 to 11 cycles, used a sample-barcoded 5' primer plus a J-beta primer mix. TCRdb called the 5' RACE reads again in MiXCR, with one record for every CDR3 protein. The sample yields about a million distinct CDR3 sequences, roughly two fifths seen once. The sequencing sample was made of blood. These receptor sequences come from a man aged 18 to 29 in good health.

Only a few counts were recorded for this clonotype. This chain connects TRBV15 to TRBJ2-1, with 9 nucleotides matching TRBD1. The J segment lost 4 bases and the V segment lost 5 bases, leaving 6 bases of the junction unmatched. The CDR3 length is 15 residues. Germline CDR1 and CDR2: LNHNV and YYDKDF (reference sequence). The CDR3 reads CATSLGQGYYNEQFF. CDR3 DNA: TGTGCCACCAGCCTGGGACAGGGATATTACAATGAGCAGTTCTTC.

The rearrangement joins TRBV7-9 to TRBJ1-1, with 9 bases fitting TRBD1. Germline CDR1 SEHNR, CDR2 FQNEAQ (reference sequence). The junction had 10 bases not matched to a gene; V was cut back by 7 bases and J by 1 base. The CDR3 totals 16 residues. CDR3 loop: CASNIKQGAANTEAFF. DNA for the CDR3: TGTGCCAGCAACATCAAACAGGGGGCGGCGAACACTGAAGCTTTCTTT.

This clonotype appeared a few times. This sequence joins TRBV7-9 and TRBJ1-5; 9 nucleotides align to TRBD1. The CDR3 runs to 16 residues. V was pared by 4 bases and J by 7 bases, with 11 bases of the junction left unmatched. The germline V gene has CDR1 SEHNR and CDR2 FQNEAQ (reference sequence). CDR3 region: CASSSSGTGFQQPQHF. CDR3 in DNA: TGTGCCAGCAGCTCGTCCGGGACAGGGTTCCAACAGCCCCAGCATTTT.

V usage is TRBV9 and J usage is TRBJ2-1; 9 nucleotides line up with TRBD2. The CDR3 extends over 16 amino acids. Germline CDR1 SGDLS, CDR2 YYNGEE. The junction had 5 bases not matched to a gene; V was cut back by 4 bases and J by 0 bases. The CDR3 coding sequence is TGTGCCAGCAGCCTCTCGACTAGCGGCTCCTACAATGAGCAGTTCTTC. Translating gives CASSLSTSGSYNEQFF.

In its sample, this clonotype was seen once. The gene calls are TRBV27 and TRBJ1-3; D is ambiguous. Trimming removed 5 bases at V and 2 bases at J, with 7 bases between. CDR3 length equals 13 residues. Germline CDR1 and CDR2: MNHEY and SMNVEV (reference sequence). This CDR3 is CASSRSAGNTIYF. The CDR3 DNA is TGTGCCAGCAGTCGGTCAGCTGGAAACACCATATATTTT.

The DNA for the CDR3 is TGTGCCAGCAGCTTGGTTCCAAGGAGGGGAATGGCCAAAAACATTCAGTACTTC. This encodes CASSLVPRRGMAKNIQYF. The chain joins TRBV5-5 to TRBJ2-4; D perhaps matches TRBD2 (6 bases). Germline V gene data show CDR1 as SGHKS and CDR2 as YYEKEE (reference sequence). Trimming removed 0 bases at V and 1 base at J, with 17 bases between. The CDR3 covers 18 residues.

V and J are TRBV7-2 and TRBJ1-6; maybe TRBD1 (5 bases). The V gene's germline CDR1 is SGHTA and CDR2 FQGNSA. The CDR3 loop spans 11 amino acids. The germline V and J ends were trimmed by 3 bases and 14 bases, with 8 bases remaining between them. In nucleotides, the CDR3 is TGTGCCAGCAGCTTGCAGGGAACCCTCCACTTT. This codes for CASSLQGTLHF.

This sequence joins TRBV5-1 and TRBJ1-1, with a tentative D call TRBD1 (6 bases). Trimming took 1 base from V and 3 from J, leaving 10 bases between them. CDR3 length: 14 residues. Germline-derived CDR1 and CDR2 are SGHRS and YFSETQ. The CDR3 sequence is CASSLPGADTEAFF. CDR3 nucleotides: TGCGCCAGCAGCTTGCCGGGGGCAGACACTGAAGCTTTCTTT. The full variable domain, with the rest looked up from reference TRBV5-1 and TRBJ1-1, is KAGVTQTPRYLIKTRGQQVTLSCSPISGHRSVSWYQQTPGQGLQFLFEYFSETQRNKGNFPGRFSGRQFSNSRSEMNVSTLELGDSALYLCASSLPGADTEAFFGQGTRLTVV.

The CDR3 here is CASSRGLLYNEQFF. CDR3 bases: TGTGCCAGCAGCCGGGGACTTCTCTACAATGAGCAGTTCTTC. The chain couples TRBV5-6 to TRBJ2-1; D might be TRBD2 (6 bases). CDR1 SGHDT and CDR2 YYEEEE come from the germline V gene. The CDR3 runs 14 residues. V was shortened by 4 bases and J by 3 bases, with 11 bases between the two germline ends.

This clonotype was seen a handful of times. The gene calls are TRBV6-1 and TRBJ2-5; D possibly uses TRBD1 or TRBD2 (7 bases each). Per germline, CDR1 MNHNS and CDR2 SASEGT. The CDR3 is made up of 15 amino acids. Deletions cut 2 bases from V and 2 bases from J, with 12 bases between. The CDR3 coding sequence is TGTGCCAGCAGTGAACAGGGGGGGGGACAAGAGACCCAGTACTTC. Protein: CASSEQGGGQETQYF.

The sample holds a few counts of this clonotype. As DNA, the CDR3 is TGTGCCAGCAGCCTCACCGGGGTTACGCAGTATTTT. It codes for CASSLTGVTQYF. V gene TRBV7-9 combines with J gene TRBJ2-3; possible D gene TRBD2, 5 bases. The CDR3 totals 12 residues. The ends were cut back, 5 bases at V and 8 bases at J, with 11 bases in the middle. Germline V gene lookup returns CDR1 SEHNR and CDR2 FQNEAQ (reference sequence).

The chain couples TRBV9 to TRBJ2-3; perhaps TRBD1 as D (7 bases). The germline V and J ends were trimmed by 4 bases and 4 bases, with 16 bases remaining between them. Germline CDR1 and CDR2: SGDLS and YYNGEE. This CDR3 comprises 15 residues. DNA for the CDR3: TGTGCCAGCAGCTGGACAGGAGGGTCCGCAGATACGCAGTATTTT. As protein: CASSWTGGSADTQYF.

This clonotype was seen a handful of times. The chain carries TRBV24-1 and TRBJ2-1, with 8 bases identical to TRBD2. The CDR3 loop spans 15 amino acids. Germline V gives CDR1 KGHDR, CDR2 SFDVKD. V trimming: 4 bases; J trimming: 7 bases; junction bases outside the gene matches: 8. CDR3 residues: CATSELTSGGNEQFF. The DNA for the CDR3 is TGTGCCACCAGTGAATTAACAAGCGGGGGAAATGAGCAGTTCTTC.

This clonotype has more than one count but fewer than ten. V and J are TRBV10-3 and TRBJ2-3; 7 bases line up with TRBD2. The CDR3 length is 13 residues. CDR1 is ENHRY, CDR2 SYGVKD, per germline. The V and J ends lost 4 bases and 4 bases, in that order; junction bases with no gene match: 2. CDR3 sequence: CAISAGRSDTQYF. CDR3 DNA: TGTGCCATCAGTGCCGGGAGGTCAGATACGCAGTATTTT.

This clonotype has just a few counts. This rearrangement joins TRBV4-3 to TRBJ2-2; D unresolved. The CDR3 spans 16 residues. Trimming removed 1 base from V and 0 bases from J, with 9 bases in between. Germline V gene sequence: CDR1 LGHNA, CDR2 YSLEER. CDR3 coding DNA: TGCGCCAGCAGCCAAGCAGGTCCGCCGAACACCGGGGAGCTGTTTTTT. It yields the protein CASSQAGPPNTGELFF.

This clonotype was observed a single time. This chain joins TRBV12-3 or TRBV12-4 and TRBJ2-3; D is perhaps TRBD2 (5 bases). With 6 bases removed from V and 2 bases from J, the gap between germline ends came to 9 bases. The CDR3 covers 13 residues. This CDR3 reads CASRWTDTDTQYF. The CDR3 nucleotides read TGTGCCAGCAGGTGGACTGACACAGATACGCAGTATTTT.

This clonotype was counted only a few times. The chain uses TRBV7-9 and TRBJ2-3, with D unclear. The CDR3 is made up of 14 amino acids. Germline CDR1 SEHNR, CDR2 FQNEAQ (reference sequence). Trimming cost V 2 bases and J 0 bases, with 6 bases left between them. The CDR3 here is CASSLKASTDTQYF. Here the CDR3 DNA reads TGTGCCAGCAGCTTAAAGGCGAGCACAGATACGCAGTATTTT.

This clonotype has more than one count but fewer than ten. This rearrangement joins TRBV20-1 to TRBJ2-5; D possibly matches TRBD1 or TRBD2 (5 bases each). The V end was cut by 3 bases, the J end by 1 base, with 15 bases between. CDR3 length equals 15 residues. CDR1 is DFQATT and CDR2 is SNEGSKA in the germline V gene (reference sequence). The CDR3 here is CSASSGGGSQETQYF. For the CDR3, the DNA is TGCAGTGCTAGTTCAGGTGGGGGATCCCAAGAGACCCAGTACTTC.

V usage is TRBV7-9 and J usage is TRBJ1-2; a possible D gene is TRBD1 (5 bases). Germline lookup yields CDR1 SEHNR and CDR2 FQNEAQ (reference sequence). Trimming shortened V by 1 base and J by 8 bases, and 14 bases separated the two germline ends. This CDR3 contains 14 residues. CDR3 sequence reads: CASSLVLHGDGYTF. The CDR3 DNA follows: TGTGCCAGCAGCTTAGTACTGCACGGGGACGGCTACACCTTC.

The chain links TRBV12-3 or TRBV12-4 to TRBJ1-1, with D uncertain. This CDR3 is 12 amino acids long. V lost 5 bases and J lost 3, with 7 bases in between. The CDR3 nucleotides read TGTGCCAGCAGTCCCGACCACACTGAAGCTTTCTTT. This translates into CASSPDHTEAFF.

This clonotype was observed a few times. The rearrangement links TRBV2 to TRBJ1-4; tentatively, D is TRBD1 (5 bases). The germline CDR1 and CDR2 sequences are SNHLY and FYNNEI. The V gene lost 7 bases and the J gene lost 6 bases, with 15 bases spanning the gap. The CDR3 extends over 14 amino acids. This chain's CDR3 is CASTTGGRDEKLFF. In nucleotides, the CDR3 is TGTGCCAGCACGACTGGGGGGAGAGATGAAAAACTGTTTTTT.

This rearrangement joins TRBV6-2 or TRBV6-3 to TRBJ2-2; perhaps D is TRBD1 or TRBD2 (5 bases each). This CDR3 region has 14 residues. The germline gives CDR1 MNHEY, CDR2 SVGEGT. The V end was cut by 0 bases, the J end by 6 bases, with 8 bases between. CDR3 sequence: CASSYSRGPGELFF. The CDR3 nucleotides are TGTGCCAGCAGTTACTCTCGGGGCCCCGGGGAGCTGTTTTTT.

The chain couples TRBV20-1 to TRBJ1-1, with D hard to call. The germline V and J ends were trimmed by 3 bases and 8 bases, with 13 bases remaining between them. The CDR3 has 12 residues. Germline V lookup: CDR1 DFQATT, CDR2 SNEGSKA (reference sequence). CDR3 DNA sequence: TGCAGTGCTAGTTGGCGGGAATTGGAAGCTTTCTTT. Translating gives CSASWRELEAFF.

This clonotype was seen more than once but under ten times. This chain connects TRBV6-5 to TRBJ1-1; 11 nucleotides line up with TRBD1. Losses at the gene ends were 6 bases for V and 10 bases for J; bases not matched to a gene: 10. Germline V gene sequence: CDR1 MNHEY, CDR2 SVGAGI. The CDR3 runs to 14 residues. Here the CDR3 DNA reads TGTGCCAGCAGACCTCCGGGACAGGGGGTTGTAGCTTTCTTT. Its translation is CASRPPGQGVVAFF.

This clonotype has a handful of counts. The chain joins TRBV5-1 to TRBJ2-2; D remains unclear. Trimming removed 7 bases from V and 5 bases from J, with 12 bases in between. The CDR3 length is 13 residues. Germline CDR1 and CDR2: SGHRS and YFSETQ. CDR3: CASAWGTTGELFF. DNA for the CDR3: TGCGCCAGCGCCTGGGGAACTACCGGGGAGCTGTTTTTT.

V usage is TRBV12-3 or TRBV12-4 and J usage is TRBJ1-5; 7 bases align to TRBD1. V lost 4 bases, J lost 0 bases, and 12 bases stayed unmatched. CDR3 length equals 18 residues. For the CDR3, the DNA is TGTGCCAGCAGTTGGATCCCGGGACAGCTTAATAGCAATCAGCCCCAGCATTTT. It translates to CASSWIPGQLNSNQPQHF.

The CDR3 region is CATSRGRGGELFF. In DNA form, the CDR3 reads TGTGCCACCAGCAGAGGCAGAGGCGGGGAGCTGTTTTTT. The chain links TRBV15 to TRBJ2-2; D remains unclear. Between the trimmed V and J ends, which lost 1 base and 7 bases, there was a span of 7 bases. The CDR3 has 13 residues. Per the germline V gene, CDR1 is LNHNV and CDR2 is YYDKDF (reference sequence).

This clonotype was observed a few times. The chain employs TRBV12-5 and TRBJ2-5; 8 nucleotides line up with TRBD2. There are 14 residues in the CDR3. Per germline, CDR1 LGHNT and CDR2 FRNRAP. J was trimmed by 11 bases and V by 2 bases; bases with no gene match: 10. The CDR3 nucleotides read TGTGCTAGTGGTTTGTCGGGGGGGAGCAATGAGCAGTACTTC. Protein sequence: CASGLSGGSNEQYF.

To note about this clonotype: An end of the junction differs from the germline gene, which may be a read error. This chain connects TRBV6-5 to TRBJ1-2, with D unclear. This CDR3 spans 14 amino acids. Germline values: CDR1 MNHEY, CDR2 SVGAGI. In DNA form, the CDR3 reads TGTGCCTGCAGTTACCGGACGACGTGGAATGGCTACACCTTC. Protein sequence: CACSYRTTWNGYTF.

Only one count was recorded for this clonotype. The chain joins TRBV2 to TRBJ1-2; no clear D. V lost 11 bases and J lost 6, with 10 bases in between. The CDR3 contains 10 residues. CDR1 and CDR2 (germline): SNHLY, FYNNEI. The chain's CDR3 is CADNGDGYTF. Here the CDR3 DNA reads TGTGCCGACAACGGAGATGGCTACACCTTC. The whole variable domain, filled in from reference TRBV2 and TRBJ1-2, reads EPEVTQTPSHQVTQMGQEVILRCVPISNHLYFYWYRQILGQKVEFLVSFYNNEISEKSEIFDDQFSVERPDGSNFTLKIRSTKLEDSAMYFCADNGDGYTFGSGTRLTVV.